The clone carrying this T cell receptor beta chain was seen once. This CDR3 has 12 residues. Trimming pared 6 bases from V and 4 bases from J, leaving 10 bases between. CDR1 and CDR2 from the germline V gene are KGHSH and LQKENI. Sequencing used immunoSEQ multiplex PCR; TCRdb keeps in-frame clones, though not all of them. This table holds about 64,000 clones, about nine tenths found once. This entry comes from a study of T cell changes during pregnancy in multiple sclerosis. V gene TRBV18 combines with J gene TRBJ2-7; the D is unclear. The sample was peripheral blood, taken in the second trimester of pregnancy. The TCR was taken from a female donor with multiple sclerosis, enrolled in a pregnancy study. The CDR3: CASSTPRYEQYF. In DNA, the CDR3 is TGTGCCAGCTCGACGCCGCGGTACGAGCAGTACTTC.